The next 9 T cell receptor beta chains were all read from a single sample in a study of CD8+ T cells in alopecia areata (dated by TCRdb to 2016 to 2019). Lesional scalp punch biopsies and peripheral blood were obtained from alopecia areata patients. Library preparation was by the immunoSEQ multiplex PCR assay. RNA was extracted from all samples and reverse transcribed into cDNA, which served as template for TCR sequencing. TCRdb re-hosts the immuneACCESS table, in-frame sequences only. Its copies lack some clones; in the studies checked, an unresolved V gene accounts for under half of them, and the cause for the rest is not known. A total of about 15,000 clones appear in this sample, about 61% of them only once. The ten largest clones represent approximately 13% of the sample. Sequencing used skin. The receptor set was obtained from a human donor with alopecia areata.

This CDR3 is CSVKEGSPTDTQYF. The DNA of the CDR3 is TGCAGCGTTAAGGAGGGCTCTCCCACAGATACGCAGTATTTT. The chain carries TRBV29-1 and TRBJ2-3, with D tentatively TRBD2 (6 bases). The CDR3 spans 14 residues. The V and J ends lost 5 bases and 2 bases respectively, with 14 bases between them. Germline values: CDR1 SQVTM, CDR2 ANQGSEA.

V usage is TRBV28 and J usage is TRBJ2-2, with D unresolved. The CDR3 spans 13 residues. With 4 bases removed from V and 0 bases from J, the gap between germline ends came to 3 bases. Germline values: CDR1 MDHEN, CDR2 SYDVKM. CDR3 residues: CASSSANTGELFF. For the CDR3, the DNA is TGTGCCAGCAGTTCCGCGAACACCGGGGAGCTGTTTTTT. The whole variable domain, remainder taken from reference TRBV28 and TRBJ2-2, is DVKVTQSSRYLVKRTGEKVFLECVQDMDHENMFWYRQDPGLGLRLIYFSYDVKMKEKGDIPEGYSVSREKKERFSLILESASTNQTSMYLCASSSANTGELFFGEGSRLTVL.

The chain uses TRBV4-1 and TRBJ2-7; D gene unclear. The germline V gene encodes CDR1 MGHRA and CDR2 YSYEKL. CDR3 length: 14 amino acids. V dropped 1 base and J dropped 3 bases, with 10 bases sitting between them. CDR3 sequence: CASSQVEVGYEQYF. The CDR3 region has the DNA TGCGCCAGCAGCCAAGTTGAGGTAGGCTACGAGCAGTACTTC.

The gene calls are TRBV5-1 and TRBJ1-1, with D hard to call. CDR3 length: 12 residues. V was trimmed by 4 bases and J by 4 bases, leaving 8 bases between them. Per the germline V gene, CDR1 is SGHRS and CDR2 is YFSETQ. In DNA form, the CDR3 reads TGCGCCAGCAGCCTTCAAGGCACTGAAGCTTTCTTT. Translation: CASSLQGTEAFF.

Comment on this clone: Within the sample, other DNA sequences also encode this same CDR3. The chain uses TRBV7-9 and TRBJ2-1, with 10 bases identical to TRBD1. V trimming: 6 bases; J trimming: 3 bases; junction bases outside the gene matches: 5. The CDR3 spans 15 residues. Per germline, CDR1 SEHNR and CDR2 FQNEAQ (reference sequence). In DNA form, the CDR3 reads TGTGCCAGCAGTCTAGGACAGGGGGGCTACAATGAGCAGTTCTTC. Translated: CASSLGQGGYNEQFF.

This clone was seen a handful of times. V gene TRBV2 combines with J gene TRBJ1-3; no clear D. The CDR3 is 15 amino acids. V was trimmed by 6 bases and J by 0 bases, leaving 12 bases between them. Germline assignment: CDR1 SNHLY and CDR2 FYNNEI. Here the CDR3 DNA reads TGTGCCAGCAGGCTGGACGGTCTCTCTGGAAACACCATATATTTT. It translates to CASRLDGLSGNTIYF.

The chain recombines TRBV28 with TRBJ1-4, with D unclear. V was cut by 5 bases and J by 7 bases, with 23 bases left in between. Germline CDR1 and CDR2: MDHEN and SYDVKM. This CDR3 comprises 17 residues. The CDR3 DNA follows: TGTGCCAGCAGTGCAGATTTAACCGGGCCCGTTAGTGAAAAACTGTTTTTT. Amino acids: CASSADLTGPVSEKLFF. The full variable domain, completed using reference TRBV28 and TRBJ1-4, is DVKVTQSSRYLVKRTGEKVFLECVQDMDHENMFWYRQDPGLGLRLIYFSYDVKMKEKGDIPEGYSVSREKKERFSLILESASTNQTSMYLCASSADLTGPVSEKLFFGSGTQLSVL.

This clone occurred a few times. This chain joins TRBV7-9 and TRBJ2-3, with TRBD2 as a possible D gene (6 bases). The CDR3 spans 14 residues. The germline V gene encodes CDR1 SEHNR and CDR2 FQNEAQ (reference sequence). V was shortened by 3 bases and J by 3 bases, with 10 bases between the two germline ends. The CDR3 sequence is CASSLEGRTDTQYF. DNA of the CDR3: TGTGCCAGCAGCTTGGAGGGAAGGACAGATACGCAGTATTTT.

The gene calls are TRBV10-3 and TRBJ1-2; the D is unclear. The V and J ends lost 6 bases and 6 bases respectively, with 11 bases between them. This CDR3 is built from 12 residues. The germline gives CDR1 ENHRY, CDR2 SYGVKD. Here the CDR3 reads CAIREVINGYTF. In DNA, the CDR3 is TGTGCCATCAGGGAGGTGATCAATGGCTACACCTTC.